This T cell receptor beta chain was observed in a study of OX40 agonist ivuxolimab in advanced cancers. Study as a whole: Two patients with cutaneous melanoma and one with hepatocellular carcinoma, three in total, showed partial responses.

This table comes from immunoSEQ multiplex PCR, and its TCRdb copy is limited to in-frame clones, with some not included. This table has roughly 59,000 clones, 88% appearing once. Germline CDR1 MDHEN, CDR2 SYDVKM. This CDR3 has 19 amino acids. V trimming: 5 bases; J trimming: 2 bases; junction bases outside the gene matches: 18. This receptor was taken from an adult with an advanced solid tumor such as melanoma, head and neck, liver or kidney cancer. Here the sequenced sample was CD4+ or CD8+ T cells sorted from blood, taken in a trial of the OX40 agonist ivuxolimab. The genes are TRBV28 and TRBJ2-7; 10 bases match TRBD1. The CDR3 DNA sequence: TGTGCCAGCAGTGCCCCGGGACAGGGGTGGCGGGAGGTAACCTACGAGCAGTACTTC. Translation gives CASSAPGQGWREVTYEQYF. Complete variable domain (other parts from reference TRBV28 and TRBJ2-7): DVKVTQSSRYLVKRTGEKVFLECVQDMDHENMFWYRQDPGLGLRLIYFSYDVKMKEKGDIPEGYSVSREKKERFSLILESASTNQTSMYLCASSAPGQGWREVTYEQYFGPGTRLTVT.